Below, 8 T cell receptor beta chains from the same sample are listed, as sequenced in a study of blood T cells in healthy people across ages. Next came a second PCR, run for about 6 to 12 cycles, which used a sample-barcoded 5' primer along with a J-beta primer mix. TCRdb re-called the 5' RACE reads with MiXCR, one entry per CDR3 protein. The sample yields 650,000 to 700,000 distinct CDR3 sequences, about a third seen once. The sample consisted of blood. The receptors derive from a woman older than 75 in good health.

V is TRBV21-1 and J is TRBJ1-1; TRBD1, as called in the table, went unchecked against the DNA. TRBV21-1 is shown as a pseudogene. CDR3 size: 19 residues. CDR3 bases: TGTGCCAGCAGCGGCCGGGACAGGGGGCGCGTGGGGGGAAACACTGAAGCTTTCTTT. Encoded protein: CASSGRDRGRVGGNTEAFF.

J is TRBJ1-1 and V is TRBV5-1; D call uncertain. The CDR3 sequence is 15 residues long. The V end lost 2 bases, the J end lost 1 base, and 12 bases lay between the germline ends. Germline loops: CDR1 SGHRS, CDR2 YFSETQ. The CDR3 DNA sequence: TGCGCCAGCAGCTTTGGAACGGTTCAGAACACTGAAGCTTTCTTT. Amino acid sequence: CASSFGTVQNTEAFF.

This clonotype came up a few times. A clone one base away is much larger, so this may be a read error. The chain is built from TRBV2 and TRBJ2-1; TRBD2 agrees at 12 bases. The CDR3 covers 15 residues. Germline values: CDR1 SNHLY, CDR2 FYNNEI. V was pared by 8 bases and J by 7 bases, with 9 bases of the junction left unmatched. CDR3 in DNA: TGTGCCAGCTGCCTCACTAGCGGGGGGCGTAATGAGCAGTTCTTC. Encoded protein: CASCLTSGGRNEQFF. Based on the CDR3 plus reference TRBV2 and TRBJ2-1, the full variable domain is EPEVTQTPSHQVTQMGQEVILRCVPISNHLYFYWYRQILGQKVEFLVSFYNNEISEKSEIFDDQFSVERPDGSNFTLKIRSTKLEDSAMYFCASCLTSGGRNEQFFGPGTRLTVL.

Only a few counts were recorded for this clonotype. V is TRBV7-3 and J is TRBJ2-5; 8 nucleotides match TRBD2. The V and J ends lost 5 bases and 11 bases, in that order; junction bases with no gene match: 19. This CDR3 region has 16 residues. Looked up from germline, CDR1 is SGHTA and CDR2 is FQGTGA. Here the CDR3 DNA reads TGTGCCAGCAGCGAACTTCGGGGGGGTTTCTACAATGAGCAGTACTTC. It yields the protein CASSELRGGFYNEQYF.

This chain connects TRBV9 to TRBJ1-1; D call uncertain. This CDR3 has 13 amino acids. Germline V gene sequence: CDR1 SGDLS, CDR2 YYNGEE. V was trimmed by 1 base and J by 1 base, leaving 5 bases between them. CDR3 region: CASSVHKNTEAFF. CDR3 DNA: TGTGCCAGCAGCGTACACAAGAACACTGAAGCTTTCTTT.

This clonotype came up many times. This sequence joins TRBV11-3 and TRBJ2-1, with unresolved D. This CDR3 has 12 amino acids. V was clipped by 1 base and J by 10 bases, with 8 bases between them. From germline, CDR1 is SGHNT and CDR2 YENEEA. CDR3 loop: CASSLAGQEQFF. The CDR3 nucleotides are TGTGCCAGCAGCTTAGCTGGGCAAGAGCAGTTCTTC.

This clonotype turned up a few times. CDR3 protein: CASSLAPGQGYEQYF. The CDR3 coding sequence is TGCGCCAGCAGCTTGGCCCCGGGACAGGGCTACGAGCAGTACTTC. The chain is built from TRBV5-1 and TRBJ2-7; TRBD1 agrees at 9 bases. Germline CDR1 reads SGHRS; CDR2 reads YFSETQ. The CDR3 contains 15 residues. V was clipped by 0 bases and J by 3 bases; unmatched bases: 4. The variable domain in full, with the rest retrieved from reference TRBV5-1 and TRBJ2-7, is KAGVTQTPRYLIKTRGQQVTLSCSPISGHRSVSWYQQTPGQGLQFLFEYFSETQRNKGNFPGRFSGRQFSNSRSEMNVSTLELGDSALYLCASSLAPGQGYEQYFGPGTRLTVT.

This clonotype was observed a handful of times. CDR3 region: CASTLGGAHTEAFF. The CDR3 DNA follows: TGTGCCAGCACCTTGGGGGGGGCGCATACTGAAGCTTTCTTT. V and J are TRBV6-1 and TRBJ1-1, with D tentatively TRBD1 (6 bases). The CDR3 totals 14 residues. Germline V gives CDR1 MNHNS, CDR2 SASEGT. V was trimmed by 7 bases and J by 5 bases, leaving 17 bases between them.